The following is a TCR beta chain sequence with its context. This clone was counted a single time. Its specific antigen is unknown. No qualities accompany the bases; no much larger clone lies one base away. Including the terminal cysteine and phenylalanine, the CDR3 comprises 15 residues. The DNA shown is the 45-base CDR3, in frame from base 1. Via the germline V gene, CDR1 is MNHEY and CDR2 SVGAGI. The junction shows trimming of 0 bases on V and 6 bases on J, plus 14 bases between the germline ends. This entry comes from a study of T cell changes during pregnancy in multiple sclerosis (dated by TCRdb to between 2019 and 2020). Background for the entire study: The study looked at changes in the T cell repertoire across pregnancy in women with multiple sclerosis.

Library prep was done by the immunoSEQ multiplex PCR assay. In its TCRdb copy, this immuneACCESS table keeps in-frame sequences only and misses some clones. Where compared with another copy, unresolved V genes explain less than half of these, and the others have no known cause. The sample data list over 55,000 clones, and about nine tenths of these were observed just once. The top ten constitute more than 8% of the sample. The specimen comprised peripheral blood, sampled after pregnancy. The sequence links TRBV6-5 to TRBJ1-2, with no D gene named confidently. This clonotype originated in a female donor in good health, enrolled as a control in a pregnancy study. The CDR3 protein: CASSYSLTTTDGYTF. The DNA sequence reads TGTGCCAGCAGTTACTCGTTAACCACAACCGATGGCTACACCTTC.